This TCR beta chain was profiled in a study of T cell repertoires in cytomegalovirus infection. The CDR3 runs to 14 residues. CDR1 and CDR2 from the germline V gene are MNHNS and SASEGT. Trimming pared 6 bases from V and 5 bases from J, leaving 14 bases between. This clonotype appeared a few times. The antigen remains undetermined. TCRdb re-analysed the reads in MiXCR, keeping a single row per CDR3 protein. The data hold under 500,000 distinct CDR3 sequences, with 40% to 50% observed a single time. The V gene is TRBV6-1, the J gene TRBJ2-1; tentatively, D is TRBD2 (6 bases). The receptor was isolated from a human donor in good health (CMV status not recorded). Some clones in this sample may be carry-over from other donors' samples. The material was cultured PBMCs, obtained from culture after CMV antigen stimulation. Here the CDR3 DNA reads TGTGCCAGCAGACTGGAGGGCACCAACAATGAGCAGTTCTTC. This encodes CASRLEGTNNEQFF.